This T cell receptor (beta chain) derives from a study of human T cells and chemical hapten exposure (dated by TCRdb to the early 2020s). Describing the broader study: For sensitization, 2% DPC in acetone was applied to a roughly 2 cm by roughly 2 cm area of upper inner arm skin. Patients additionally received weekly therapeutic DPC doses to the scalp throughout the approximately 25-week study period. Patch testing was done on the upper back using Finn chambers containing 0.01% DPC, and results were scored after 6 days according to International Contact Dermatitis Research Group standards. The mostly female patient cohort included alopecia areata with under or over 50% scalp involvement, alopecia totalis and alopecia universalis. Libraries were pooled for sequencing, and variation in per-sample TCR yields was attributed mainly to small differences in library volumes within the pool. In alopecia patients, the study followed how the peripheral blood TCR repertoire changed in vivo over primary and secondary sensitization to diphenylcyclopropenone (DPC), a hapten. Blood was sampled from patients pre-sensitization (week 0) and at 2, 6 and about 24 weeks after DPC sensitization. For TCR sequencing, blood came from twenty-nine alopecia patients at anywhere from one to four time points (pre-sensitization, 2, 6 and 24 weeks).

The library was made by RACE. Sequencing took place on a NextSeq 500. During library preparation, unique molecular identifiers were attached to individual cDNA molecules so that TCRs could be counted quantitatively and reproducibly. Both TCR alpha and TCR beta chains were sequenced from each blood RNA sample. In the original analysis: A median of about 87,000 TCRs per sample was observed, with a range of 23,224 to 690,600. The Decombinator software suite was used to annotate V, J and CDR3 in the TCR reads. For the PS versus PT1 abundance plots, all samples were subsampled to the same number of TCRs (28,000). Expanded TCRs were defined as absent before sensitization and observed at least eight times at the 2-week time point. Through fastp at Q25 and MiXCR, TCRdb rebuilt clones from the public reads, retaining in-frame beta chains. CDR3 protein duplicates are merged, each entry listing the most common genes and DNA. The V and J calls shown here were made by TCRdb, not taken from the authors' results. The table for this sample lists about 120,000 distinct CDR3 sequences; roughly 12% of them were counted only once. The ten largest clones add up to 2.5% to 3% of the sample.

About this clonotype: This receptor's antigen is unknown. No base quality information exists; no much larger clone differs at one position.

Read against the paper, the sample's time point label means: pre-sensitization, week 0. This specimen's treatment or condition label, interpreted: therapeutic diphenylcyclopropenone sensitization with weekly scalp DPC. Blood at each patch-test visit was drawn before the patch test was applied. Eligible patients were aged 18 to 70, diagnosed with alopecia, deemed suitable for DPC therapy, and excluded if pregnant. Total RNA was extracted from unfractionated whole blood collected in Tempus Blood RNA tubes. The CDR3 has 15 amino acids, counting the end cysteine and phenylalanine. The entry retains the CDR3 DNA only, 45 bases that are in frame from base 1. Between the V and J ends, shortened by 4 bases and 6 bases respectively, the junction contains 16 bases. As encoded in the germline V gene, CDR1 is SGHDN while CDR2 is FVKESK. General conclusions and limits of the study: Expanded TCRs formed significantly more large CDR3 similarity clusters than pre-sensitization or healthy control sets, consistent with antigen-driven responses. Alopecia, a presumed autoimmune disease, was present in all patients, so the immune response of the patients might differ from that of healthy individuals. After repeated subsampling, changes were observed in the strength of the expansion versus patch-test correlation and in the threshold at which the correlation became significant. Patch test score correlated positively with the number of PT1 expanded TCRs, reaching significance at thresholds 8, 16 and 32 but not at 4. DPC sensitization did not change the number of TCRs with a frequency above 1 in 1000, and there was no evidence of changes in global repertoire structure.

The chain couples TRBV14 to TRBJ2-1, with TRBD2 as a weak D call on 5 bases. Source: whole blood, taken in connection with sensitization to the hapten diphenylcyclopropenone (DPC). The receptor's source is a young woman with alopecia areata. Some clones in this sample may be carry-over from other donors' samples. CDR3 protein: CASSPKRLAGNEQFF. At the DNA level, the sequence is TGTGCCAGCAGCCCCAAACGGCTAGCAGGCAATGAGCAGTTCTTC.